One and the same sample provided the 21 T cell receptor beta chains below, sequenced in a study of STAT5B mutations in CD4+ large granular lymphocyte leukemia. The assay was immunoSEQ multiplex PCR, and TCRdb's table has in-frame clones only and misses some. The sample has around 30,000 clones, roughly 70% seen once. The source material was CD4+ T cells from blood buffy coats. These receptors were taken from a human donor in good health.

This clone showed up just once. In nucleotides, the CDR3 is TGTGCCAGCAGTCGAGGACTAGCGGGGGCGTCCGGGGAGCTGTTTTTT. Translating gives CASSRGLAGASGELFF. The V call is TRBV2, the J call TRBJ2-2; 13 positions agree with TRBD2. V gave up 5 bases and J gave up 6 bases; unmatched junction bases: 6. Germline loops: CDR1 SNHLY, CDR2 FYNNEI. This CDR3 comprises 16 residues.

V gene TRBV5-6 combines with J gene TRBJ2-5; 8 nucleotides match TRBD2. The CDR3 totals 15 residues. Germline lookup yields CDR1 SGHDT and CDR2 YYEEEE. The V segment lost 2 bases and the J segment 4 bases; nucleotides outside the gene matches: 7. DNA of the CDR3: TGTGCCAGCAGCTTAATCGGGGGGGAGCGAGAGACCCAGTACTTC. Translated: CASSLIGGERETQYF.

The rearrangement uses TRBV6-5 and TRBJ1-5; no clear D. The length of the CDR3 is 12 residues. V dropped 6 bases and J dropped 6 bases, with 9 bases sitting between them. Germline loops: CDR1 MNHEY, CDR2 SVGAGI. CDR3 DNA: TGTGCCAGCAGACACCGGGGTCAGCCCCAGCATTTT. Residues: CASRHRGQPQHF.

The rearrangement joins TRBV6-5 to TRBJ2-5; D remains unclear. CDR3 length: 14 residues. V was pared by 2 bases and J by 6 bases, with 13 bases between. Germline values: CDR1 MNHEY, CDR2 SVGAGI. CDR3 region: CASSYPGPKQTQYF. CDR3 DNA sequence: TGTGCCAGCAGTTACCCTGGCCCCAAACAGACCCAGTACTTC.

V gene TRBV6-6 combines with J gene TRBJ2-5, with D hard to call. This CDR3 has 14 amino acids. The germline V gene encodes CDR1 MNHNY and CDR2 SVGAGI (reference sequence). V was clipped by 3 bases and J by 5 bases, with 13 bases between them. The CDR3 bases are TGTGCCAGCAGTTATGGCCCCTCAATCGAGACCCAGTACTTC. Amino acid sequence: CASSYGPSIETQYF.

The chain carries TRBV18 and TRBJ1-6; TRBD1 matches at 8 bases. The CDR3 extends over 16 amino acids. With 5 bases clipped from V and 7 bases from J, the junction kept 10 bases outside the gene matches. Per germline, CDR1 KGHSH and CDR2 LQKENI. The CDR3, as DNA: TGTGCCAGCTCAAGGGATCAGGGGGCCGAGAATTCACCCCTCCACTTT. Translation: CASSRDQGAENSPLHF.

The J gene is TRBJ1-6, the V gene TRBV5-6; 7 nucleotides agree with TRBD1. This CDR3 contains 12 residues. Losses at the gene ends were 5 bases for V and 11 bases for J; bases not matched to a gene: 4. Germline V gene sequence: CDR1 SGHDT, CDR2 YYEEEE. The chain's CDR3 is CASRRGQAPLHF. CDR3 bases: TGTGCCAGCAGGCGCGGACAGGCACCCCTCCACTTT.

The chain uses TRBV5-1 and TRBJ2-1, with 8 bases fitting TRBD1. The CDR3 covers 18 residues. Trimming took 0 bases from V and 0 from J; bases not matched to a gene: 8. Germline CDR1 and CDR2: SGHRS and YFSETQ. In DNA, the CDR3 is TGCGCCAGCAGCTTGGCCGGACAGGGAAGCCCCTCCTACAATGAGCAGTTCTTC. Its protein is CASSLAGQGSPSYNEQFF. Filled out from reference TRBV5-1 and TRBJ2-1, the complete variable domain reads KAGVTQTPRYLIKTRGQQVTLSCSPISGHRSVSWYQQTPGQGLQFLFEYFSETQRNKGNFPGRFSGRQFSNSRSEMNVSTLELGDSALYLCASSLAGQGSPSYNEQFFGPGTRLTVL.

This chain joins TRBV6-5 and TRBJ2-2, with 8 nucleotides matching TRBD2. Per the germline V gene, CDR1 is MNHEY and CDR2 is SVGAGI. This CDR3 comprises 14 residues. Germline trimming cut 4 bases from V and 5 bases from J; bases unmatched to any gene: 3. CDR3 residues: CASSFAGGTGELFF. CDR3 DNA: TGTGCCAGCAGTTTTGCGGGAGGAACCGGGGAGCTGTTTTTT.

V is TRBV18 and J is TRBJ1-2; D is undetermined. V was trimmed by 2 bases and J by 0 bases, leaving 10 bases between them. There are 15 residues in the CDR3. Looked up from germline, CDR1 is KGHSH and CDR2 is LQKENI. The CDR3 DNA is TGTGCCAGCTCACCAAATGACAACACTAACTATGGCTACACCTTC. Encoded protein: CASSPNDNTNYGYTF. The complete variable domain, with remaining parts taken from reference TRBV18 and TRBJ1-2, reads NAGVMQNPRHLVRRRGQEARLRCSPMKGHSHVYWYRQLPEEGLKFMVYLQKENIIDESGMPKERFSAEFPKEGPSILRIQQVVRGDSAAYFCASSPNDNTNYGYTFGSGTRLTVV.

The rearrangement links TRBV7-9 to TRBJ1-4; no definite D call. The CDR3 sequence is 16 residues long. CDR1 SEHNR and CDR2 FQNEAQ come from the germline V gene (reference sequence). V was pared by 3 bases and J by 0 bases, with 11 bases between. The CDR3 DNA reads as TGTGCCAGCAGCTTGCGAGGGCCTACAACTAATGAAAAACTGTTTTTT. Translating gives CASSLRGPTTNEKLFF.

The V gene is TRBV7-2, the J gene TRBJ2-7; 9 positions agree with TRBD2. Looked up from germline, CDR1 is SGHTA and CDR2 is FQGNSA. The CDR3 consists of 15 residues. Trimming at V came to 3 bases and at J to 7 bases, leaving 10 bases not matched to a gene. The DNA for the CDR3 is TGTGCCAGCAGCTTGGCCGCGGGAGGGCCGGGGGAGCAGTACTTC. This gives the protein CASSLAAGGPGEQYF.

The chain uses TRBV6-5 and TRBJ2-1; TRBD2 matches 9 bases. The CDR3 is made up of 14 amino acids. Germline CDR1 reads MNHEY; CDR2 reads SVGAGI. V was pared by 5 bases and J by 8 bases, with 7 bases of the junction left unmatched. The CDR3 here is CASSRAGGRYEQFF. The CDR3 DNA reads as TGTGCCAGCAGTCGGGCGGGGGGGCGATATGAGCAGTTCTTC.

The rearrangement links TRBV5-4 to TRBJ2-1; 10 nucleotides agree with TRBD1. The CDR3 sequence is 17 residues long. The V segment lost 0 bases and the J segment 3 bases; nucleotides outside the gene matches: 6. Germline-derived CDR1 and CDR2 are SGHNT and YYREEE (reference sequence). The CDR3, as DNA: TGTGCCAGCAGCTTGGGAGGGGGACAGGGGATCTACAATGAGCAGTTCTTC. It encodes CASSLGGGQGIYNEQFF.

The chain is built from TRBV10-2 and TRBJ1-5, with D perhaps TRBD1 (6 bases). Trimming took off 4 bases at V and 5 bases at J, with 9 bases between the two ends. Germline lookup yields CDR1 WSHSY and CDR2 SAAADI. The CDR3 runs 13 residues. The DNA of the CDR3 is TGCGCCAGCAGTGGAGGGGGGGATCAGCCCCAGCATTTT. It is translated as CASSGGGDQPQHF.

The J gene is TRBJ1-3, the V gene TRBV29-1, with D unclear. Deletions cut 2 bases from V and 5 bases from J, with 10 bases between. CDR1 and CDR2 from the germline V gene are SQVTM and ANQGSEA. CDR3 length: 13 residues. CDR3 sequence: CSVELRGRNTIYF. CDR3 nucleotide sequence: TGCAGCGTTGAACTCCGCGGGCGAAACACCATATATTTT.

This clone was detected only a few times. This sequence joins TRBV6-1 and TRBJ2-1, with D tentatively TRBD1 (6 bases). Looked up from germline, CDR1 is MNHNS and CDR2 is SASEGT. The CDR3 contains 12 residues. Trimming stripped 4 bases from V and 8 bases from J, with 9 bases between. The CDR3: CASSVQGYEQFF. The CDR3 nucleotides are TGTGCCAGCAGTGTACAGGGATATGAGCAGTTCTTC.

Written as DNA, the CDR3 is TGTGCCAGCAGTGAAGGGGGCAGGGGATACTACGAGCAGTACGTC. Translated, it gives CASSEGGRGYYEQYV. The chain carries TRBV6-1 and TRBJ2-7; TRBD1 might be the D (6 bases). The length of the CDR3 is 15 residues. V was pared by 1 base and J by 3 bases, with 13 bases between. Germline V CDR1 and CDR2: MNHNS, SASEGT.

This clone appeared once. The rearrangement links TRBV6-1 to TRBJ1-1, with unresolved D. Germline lookup yields CDR1 MNHNS and CDR2 SASEGT. V lost 6 bases to trimming and J lost 1 base, with 9 bases between them. This CDR3 spans 13 amino acids. The CDR3 is CASRTTQNTEAFF. The CDR3 nucleotides are TGTGCCAGCAGAACGACACAGAACACTGAAGCTTTCTTT.

The rearrangement uses TRBV29-1 and TRBJ1-1, with 7 bases lining up with TRBD1. The CDR3 sequence is 12 residues long. CDR1 is SQVTM, CDR2 ANQGSEA, per germline. J gave up 4 bases and V 6 bases, and 5 bases lay outside the gene matches. CDR3 residues: CSVDRAGTEAFF. The CDR3 DNA is TGCAGCGTCGACAGGGCGGGCACTGAAGCTTTCTTT.

The chain links TRBV10-2 to TRBJ2-1; 9 bases align to TRBD2. Germline CDR1 and CDR2: WSHSY and SAAADI. This CDR3 is built from 14 residues. The trim removed 2 bases at V and 7 bases at J, leaving 3 bases unmatched. CDR3 nucleotide sequence: TGCGCCAGCAGTGAGGCGGGGGGGCCGAATGAGCAGTTCTTC. It translates to CASSEAGGPNEQFF.